The 28 T cell receptor beta chains given below trace back to one sample, sequenced in a study of blood T cell repertoires in COVID-19. Here immunoSEQ multiplex PCR was the method, and the copy in TCRdb shows in-frame clones only, minus some. This table has 150,000 to 200,000 clones, around 89% appearing once. Input material: peripheral blood. These receptors were obtained from a young man who had recovered from COVID-19.

The chain is built from TRBV5-1 and TRBJ2-4, with TRBD2 matching 11 bases. Looked up from germline, CDR1 is SGHRS and CDR2 is YFSETQ. The CDR3 spans 17 residues. Losses at the gene ends were 0 bases for V and 7 bases for J; bases not matched to a gene: 9. The CDR3 nucleotides are TGCGCCAGCAGCTTGGTCGGGACTAGCGGTGTGGGTAACATTCAGTACTTC. Translation gives CASSLVGTSGVGNIQYF.

The rearrangement uses TRBV4-3 and TRBJ2-3; no reliable D call. V dropped 2 bases and J dropped 5 bases, with 5 bases sitting between them. The V gene's germline CDR1 is LGHNA and CDR2 YSLEER. This CDR3 is 12 amino acids long. DNA of the CDR3: TGCGCCAGCAGCCAAACACGAGATACGCAGTATTTT. This encodes CASSQTRDTQYF.

The CDR3 region has the DNA TGTGCCAGAAGCTCCCCGGGGGAGCGGGAACCAGATACGCAGTATTTT. This sequence encodes CARSSPGEREPDTQYF. The rearrangement joins TRBV5-3 to TRBJ2-3; 7 bases match TRBD2. TRBV5-3 is an ORF, and what it does is uncertain. This CDR3 has 16 amino acids. V was clipped by 3 bases and J by 4 bases; unmatched bases: 11.

The J gene is TRBJ1-4, the V gene TRBV7-6; D might be TRBD1 (6 bases). CDR1 and CDR2 (germline): SGHVS, FNYEAQ. This CDR3 region has 16 residues. Trimming shortened V by 5 bases and J by 2 bases, and 15 bases separated the two germline ends. The DNA of the CDR3 is TGTGCCAGCAGCCGGGGGGGCGGGACGACTAATGAAAAACTGTTTTTT. This codes for CASSRGGGTTNEKLFF.

The rearrangement joins TRBV7-9 to TRBJ1-3; TRBD1 matches at 12 bases. The V and J ends lost 5 bases and 1 base, in that order; junction bases with no gene match: 6. Germline V gene sequence: CDR1 SEHNR, CDR2 FQNEAQ (reference sequence). This CDR3 region has 17 residues. CDR3 sequence reads: CASSRVGQGASGNTIYF. In DNA, the CDR3 is TGTGCCAGCAGCCGGGTGGGACAGGGGGCTTCTGGAAACACCATATATTTT.

This clone was found a few times. The V gene is TRBV6-5, the J gene TRBJ2-2; D unclear. This CDR3 contains 12 residues. V lost 7 bases and J 5 bases, leaving 8 bases between the germline ends. From germline, CDR1 is MNHEY and CDR2 SVGAGI. The CDR3 region has the DNA TGTGCCAGCACCGAAACAACCGGGGAGCTGTTTTTT. Its translation: CASTETTGELFF.

This chain uses TRBV6-1 with TRBJ1-2, with TRBD1 as a possible D gene (5 bases). The ends were cut back, 2 bases at V and 8 bases at J, with 9 bases in the middle. CDR3 length equals 12 residues. Looked up from germline, CDR1 is MNHNS and CDR2 is SASEGT. CDR3 sequence: CASSESGQGYTF. The CDR3 nucleotides read TGTGCCAGCAGTGAATCAGGGCAGGGCTACACCTTC.

V and J are TRBV20-1 and TRBJ2-7, with 8 positions matching TRBD2. The CDR3 spans 16 residues. Germline CDR1 is DFQATT and CDR2 is SNEGSKA (reference sequence). With 3 bases clipped from V and 3 bases from J, the junction kept 13 bases outside the gene matches. This CDR3 reads CSASEITGLGGYEQYF. DNA for the CDR3: TGCAGTGCTAGTGAAATTACGGGACTAGGAGGCTACGAGCAGTACTTC.

The genes are TRBV9 and TRBJ1-2; 7 nucleotides align to TRBD1. This CDR3 contains 14 residues. The ends lost 6 bases at V and 4 bases at J; junction bases unmatched: 9. Per germline, CDR1 SGDLS and CDR2 YYNGEE. This chain's CDR3 is CASTGTESSYGYTF. The CDR3 nucleotides are TGTGCCAGCACGGGGACAGAGAGTTCCTATGGCTACACCTTC.

The CDR3: CASSPRTSGAYEQYF. CDR3 bases: TGTGCCAGCAGCCCCCGGACTAGCGGTGCCTACGAGCAGTACTTC. The V gene is TRBV11-2, the J gene TRBJ2-7; 10 nucleotides align to TRBD2. CDR3 length: 15 residues. V trimming: 5 bases; J trimming: 2 bases; junction bases outside the gene matches: 6. Germline CDR1 reads SGHAT; CDR2 reads FQNNGV. The full variable domain, with the rest looked up from reference TRBV11-2 and TRBJ2-7, is EAGVAQSPRYKIIEKRQSVAFWCNPISGHATLYWYQQILGQGPKLLIQFQNNGVVDDSQLPKDRFSAERLKGVDSTLKIQPAKLEDSAVYLCASSPRTSGAYEQYFGPGTRLTVT.

This clone was detected only a few times. The V and J genes are TRBV5-1 and TRBJ2-1; 9 nucleotides line up with TRBD2. V was pared by 2 bases and J by 10 bases, with 7 bases of the junction left unmatched. There are 14 residues in the CDR3. Per the germline V gene, CDR1 is SGHRS and CDR2 is YFSETQ. The CDR3 DNA reads as TGCGCCAGCAGCTTAGGGACTAGCCCGTGGGAGCAGTTCTTC. This gives the protein CASSLGTSPWEQFF.

A remark on this clone: The limits of the CDR3 on the DNA are not certain, so only TCRdb's listed CDR3 is given. The chain has TRBV27 and TRBJ1-1; TRBD1 is the table's D call, not checked against the DNA. Counting both end residues, the CDR3 totals 16 amino acids. CDR1 MNHEY and CDR2 SMNVEV come from the germline V gene (reference sequence). The CDR3 sequence: CASSFLAGGMNTEAFF.

This sequence joins TRBV7-2 and TRBJ2-6; no clear D gene. Germline V gene sequence: CDR1 SGHTA, CDR2 FQGNSA. Trimming took off 4 bases at V and 0 bases at J, with 10 bases between the two ends. The CDR3 totals 16 residues. The CDR3 sequence: CASSYRGRSGANVLTF. CDR3 DNA sequence: TGTGCCAGCAGCTATAGAGGTCGCTCTGGGGCCAACGTCCTGACTTTC.

The chain joins TRBV4-1 to TRBJ2-7; D is possibly TRBD2 (6 bases). Germline V gene data show CDR1 as MGHRA and CDR2 as YSYEKL. The CDR3 has 17 amino acids. V was shortened by 0 bases and J by 2 bases, with 17 bases between the two germline ends. CDR3 amino acids: CASSQDGSGVGTYEQYF. Written as DNA, the CDR3 is TGCGCCAGCAGCCAAGATGGATCGGGGGTTGGGACCTACGAGCAGTACTTC.

This clone has a single count. The J gene is TRBJ2-7, the V gene TRBV7-2; D might be TRBD1 (5 bases). The V gene lost 5 bases and the J gene lost 3 bases, with 14 bases spanning the gap. Per the germline V gene, CDR1 is SGHTA and CDR2 is FQGNSA. This CDR3 region has 14 residues. The CDR3 protein is CASSVYRTHYEQYF. CDR3 coding DNA: TGTGCCAGCAGCGTTTACAGGACCCACTACGAGCAGTACTTC. The complete variable domain, with remaining parts taken from reference TRBV7-2 and TRBJ2-7, reads GAGVSQSPSNKVTEKGKDVELRCDPISGHTALYWYRQSLGQGLEFLIYFQGNSAPDKSGLPSDRFSAERTGGSVSTLTIQRTQQEDSAVYLCASSVYRTHYEQYFGPGTRLTVT.

The J gene is TRBJ1-2, the V gene TRBV5-5; 7 bases are a match to TRBD1. The J segment lost 7 bases and the V segment lost 4 bases, leaving 7 bases of the junction unmatched. From germline, CDR1 is SGHKS and CDR2 YYEKEE (reference sequence). The CDR3 covers 13 residues. The CDR3 sequence is CASSPDRVGGYTF. CDR3 DNA sequence: TGTGCCAGCAGCCCTGACAGGGTTGGTGGCTACACCTTC.

The chain carries TRBV27 and TRBJ1-1, with a tentative D call TRBD1 (6 bases). Germline loops: CDR1 MNHEY, CDR2 SMNVEV (reference sequence). The CDR3 extends over 14 amino acids. Trimming took 2 bases from V and 3 from J, leaving 10 bases between them. CDR3 protein: CASSLKRGYTEAFF. CDR3 in DNA: TGTGCCAGCAGTTTAAAAAGGGGGTACACTGAAGCTTTCTTT.

The J gene is TRBJ2-3, the V gene TRBV24-1; TRBD2 matches 9 bases. The CDR3 consists of 17 residues. Germline CDR1 is KGHDR and CDR2 is SFDVKD. The J segment lost 2 bases and the V segment lost 3 bases, leaving 8 bases of the junction unmatched. CDR3 residues: CATSDSGRSRYTDTQYF. The CDR3 DNA follows: TGTGCCACCAGTGATAGCGGGAGGTCCCGTTACACAGATACGCAGTATTTT.

The chain has TRBV7-6 and TRBJ1-1, with TRBD1 matching over 9 bases. The length of the CDR3 is 16 residues. The V and J ends lost 7 bases and 6 bases, in that order; junction bases with no gene match: 15. Germline V gene data show CDR1 as SGHVS and CDR2 as FNYEAQ. CDR3 sequence (DNA): TGTGCCAGCACCTTGGGAGTTCCGGGACAGGGCTCTGAAGCTTTCTTT. Translation gives CASTLGVPGQGSEAFF.

The chain recombines TRBV5-6 with TRBJ2-6; a weak D match, TRBD2 (7 bases). Germline V lookup: CDR1 SGHDT, CDR2 YYEEEE. The length of the CDR3 is 19 residues. Trimming left V 6 bases short and J 0 bases short, with 22 bases between. For the CDR3, the DNA is TGTGCCAGCATTAACGGGGGCGGGGGCAGCCGCTCTGGGGCCAACGTCCTGACTTTC. This translates into CASINGGGGSRSGANVLTF.

This clone was recorded once. The rearrangement joins TRBV5-4 to TRBJ2-7; 12 nucleotides agree with TRBD2. Trimming removed 4 bases from V and 2 bases from J; junction bases left unmatched: 7. The CDR3 contains 16 residues. Germline V gene lookup returns CDR1 SGHNT and CDR2 YYREEE (reference sequence). The CDR3: CASSHRTSGNPYEQYF. CDR3 DNA: TGTGCCAGCAGCCATAGGACTAGCGGGAACCCCTACGAGCAGTACTTC.

V gene TRBV28 combines with J gene TRBJ2-7; the match to TRBD2 covers 7 bases. V lost 3 bases to trimming and J lost 2 bases; unmatched junction nucleotides: 7. The length of the CDR3 is 15 residues. Germline CDR1 is MDHEN and CDR2 is SYDVKM. CDR3 loop: CASSLASGGPYEQYF. DNA of the CDR3: TGTGCCAGCAGTTTGGCTAGCGGAGGGCCCTACGAGCAGTACTTC.

The V gene is TRBV5-1, the J gene TRBJ1-1, with D unresolved. V was pared by 2 bases and J by 3 bases, with 5 bases between. CDR3 length equals 12 residues. In germline, CDR1 is SGHRS, CDR2 YFSETQ. This chain's CDR3 is CASSFGDTEAFF. CDR3 DNA: TGCGCCAGCAGCTTCGGGGACACTGAAGCTTTCTTT.

V gene TRBV6-5 combines with J gene TRBJ1-5, with D uncertain. V was pared by 8 bases and J by 0 bases, with 8 bases between. The germline CDR1 and CDR2 sequences are MNHEY and SVGAGI. The CDR3 is made up of 13 amino acids. This CDR3 reads CASVSHSNQPQHF. In DNA, the CDR3 is TGTGCCAGCGTGTCCCATAGCAATCAGCCCCAGCATTTT.

This clone is a singleton in its sample. The rearrangement links TRBV9 to TRBJ2-1; 9 bases fit TRBD2. V was clipped by 0 bases and J by 4 bases; unmatched bases: 2. The CDR3 totals 15 residues. Looked up from germline, CDR1 is SGDLS and CDR2 is YYNGEE. The CDR3 here is CASSVALAGYNEQFF. DNA of the CDR3: TGTGCCAGCAGCGTAGCACTAGCGGGTTACAATGAGCAGTTCTTC.

This chain connects TRBV4-3 to TRBJ1-6; D remains ambiguous. Trimming took 1 base from V and 8 from J, leaving 9 bases between them. There are 14 residues in the CDR3. CDR1 and CDR2 (germline): LGHNA, YSLEER. The CDR3 protein is CASSQVGGDSPLHF. CDR3 nucleotide sequence: TGCGCCAGCAGCCAAGTCGGAGGCGATTCACCCCTCCACTTT.

V and J are TRBV19 and TRBJ2-1; no clear D gene. V lost 3 bases, J lost 6 bases, and 6 bases lay in between. Germline assignment: CDR1 LNHDA and CDR2 SQIVND (reference sequence). This CDR3 is 12 amino acids long. CDR3 loop: CASSMFSNEQFF. The DNA of the CDR3 is TGTGCCAGTAGTATGTTTAGCAATGAGCAGTTCTTC.

The gene calls are TRBV6-5 and TRBJ2-1, with D unclear. The CDR3 has 14 residues. With 5 bases removed from V and 0 bases from J, the gap between germline ends came to 8 bases. Germline CDR1 reads MNHEY; CDR2 reads SVGAGI. Here the CDR3 DNA reads TGTGCCAGCAGTCCATTCAGCTCCTACAATGAGCAGTTCTTC. Translating gives CASSPFSSYNEQFF.